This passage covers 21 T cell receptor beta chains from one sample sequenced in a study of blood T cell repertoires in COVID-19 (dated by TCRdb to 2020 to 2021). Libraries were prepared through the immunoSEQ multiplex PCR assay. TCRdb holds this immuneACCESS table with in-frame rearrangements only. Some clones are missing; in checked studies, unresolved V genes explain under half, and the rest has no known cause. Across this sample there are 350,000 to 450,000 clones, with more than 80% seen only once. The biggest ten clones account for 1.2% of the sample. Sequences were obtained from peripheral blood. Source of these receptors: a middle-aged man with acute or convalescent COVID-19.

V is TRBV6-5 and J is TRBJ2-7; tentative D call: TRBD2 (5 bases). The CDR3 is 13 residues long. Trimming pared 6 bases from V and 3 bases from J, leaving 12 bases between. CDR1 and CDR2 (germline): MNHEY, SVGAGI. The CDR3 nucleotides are TGTGCCAGCAGGCCCAGCGGCAGCTACGAGCAGTACTTC. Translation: CASRPSGSYEQYF.

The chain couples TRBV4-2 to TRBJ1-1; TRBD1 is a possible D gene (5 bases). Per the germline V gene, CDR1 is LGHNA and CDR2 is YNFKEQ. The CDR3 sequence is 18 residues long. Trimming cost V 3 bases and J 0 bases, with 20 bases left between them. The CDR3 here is CASSQEVREAGLNTEAFF. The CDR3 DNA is TGTGCCAGCAGCCAGGAAGTACGCGAGGCAGGGCTGAACACTGAAGCTTTCTTT.

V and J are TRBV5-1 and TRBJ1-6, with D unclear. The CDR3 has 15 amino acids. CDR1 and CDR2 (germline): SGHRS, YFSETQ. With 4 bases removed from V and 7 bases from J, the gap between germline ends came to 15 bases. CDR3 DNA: TGCGCCAGCAGCCCGGAGATGACGGGAAATTCACCCCTCCACTTT. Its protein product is CASSPEMTGNSPLHF.

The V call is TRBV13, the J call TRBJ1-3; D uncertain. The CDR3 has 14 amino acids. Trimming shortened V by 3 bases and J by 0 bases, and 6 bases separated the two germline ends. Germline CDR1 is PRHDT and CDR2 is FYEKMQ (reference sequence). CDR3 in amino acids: CASSFLASGNTIYF. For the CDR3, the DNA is TGTGCCAGCAGCTTTCTAGCCTCTGGAAACACCATATATTTT.

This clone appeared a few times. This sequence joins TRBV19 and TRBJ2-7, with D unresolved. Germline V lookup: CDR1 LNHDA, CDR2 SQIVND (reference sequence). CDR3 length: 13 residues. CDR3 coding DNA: TGTGCTACGGCCGAGGCACCGACCTACGAGCAGTACTTC. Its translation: CATAEAPTYEQYF.

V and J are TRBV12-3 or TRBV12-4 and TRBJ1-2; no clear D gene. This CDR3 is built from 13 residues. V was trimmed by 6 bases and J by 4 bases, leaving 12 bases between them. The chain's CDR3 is CASSLPSSYGYTF. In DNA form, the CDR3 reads TGTGCCAGCAGCCTACCAAGCTCCTATGGCTACACCTTC.

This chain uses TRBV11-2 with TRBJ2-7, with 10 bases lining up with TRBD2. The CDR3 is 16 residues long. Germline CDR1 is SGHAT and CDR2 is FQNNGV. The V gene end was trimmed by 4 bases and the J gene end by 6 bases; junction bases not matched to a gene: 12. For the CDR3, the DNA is TGTGCCAGCAGCTCAGGGATTCTAGCGGGGGCGGGCGAGCAGTACTTC. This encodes CASSSGILAGAGEQYF.

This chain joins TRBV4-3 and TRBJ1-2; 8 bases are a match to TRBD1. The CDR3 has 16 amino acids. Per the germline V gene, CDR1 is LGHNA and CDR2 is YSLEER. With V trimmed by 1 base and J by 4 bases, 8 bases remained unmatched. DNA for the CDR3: TGCGCCAGCAGCCAAGCTGAAACAGGGGGAACCTATGGCTACACCTTC. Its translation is CASSQAETGGTYGYTF.

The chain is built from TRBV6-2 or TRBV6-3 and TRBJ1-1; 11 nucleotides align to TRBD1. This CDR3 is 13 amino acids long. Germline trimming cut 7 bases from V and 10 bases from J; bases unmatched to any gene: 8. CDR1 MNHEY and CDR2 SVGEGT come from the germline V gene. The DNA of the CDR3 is TGTGCCAGCACCCCCGGGACAGGGGGAATAGCTTTCTTT. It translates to CASTPGTGGIAFF.

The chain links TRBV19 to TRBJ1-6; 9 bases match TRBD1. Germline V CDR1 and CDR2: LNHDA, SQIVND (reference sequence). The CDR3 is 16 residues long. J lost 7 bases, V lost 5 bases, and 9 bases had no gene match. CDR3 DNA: TGTGCCAGTAGTGCCCCTGGGACAGGGCACAATTCACCCCTCCACTTT. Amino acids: CASSAPGTGHNSPLHF.

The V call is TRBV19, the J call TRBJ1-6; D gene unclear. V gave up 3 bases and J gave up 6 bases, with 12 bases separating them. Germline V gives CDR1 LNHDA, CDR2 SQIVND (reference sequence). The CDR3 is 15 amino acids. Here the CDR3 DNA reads TGTGCCAGTAGTATGATGCCAGGAGGTAATTCACCCCTCCACTTT. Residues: CASSMMPGGNSPLHF.

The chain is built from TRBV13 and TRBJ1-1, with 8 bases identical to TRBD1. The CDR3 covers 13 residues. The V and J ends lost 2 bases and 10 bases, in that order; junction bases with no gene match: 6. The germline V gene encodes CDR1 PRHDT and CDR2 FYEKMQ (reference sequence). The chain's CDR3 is CASSLSTRGPAFF. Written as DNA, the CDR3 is TGTGCCAGCAGCTTATCAACCAGGGGGCCAGCTTTCTTT.

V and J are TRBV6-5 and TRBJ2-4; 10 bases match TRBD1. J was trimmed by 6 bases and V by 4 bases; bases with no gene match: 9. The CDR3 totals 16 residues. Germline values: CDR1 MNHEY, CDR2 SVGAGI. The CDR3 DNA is TGTGCCAGCAGTTCCCCCCGGGGACAGGGGTTAAACATTCAGTACTTC. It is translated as CASSSPRGQGLNIQYF.

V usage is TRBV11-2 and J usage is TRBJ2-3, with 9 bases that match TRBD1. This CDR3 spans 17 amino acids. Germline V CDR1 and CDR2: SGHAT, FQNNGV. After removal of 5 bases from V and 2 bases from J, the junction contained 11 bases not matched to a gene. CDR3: CASSSAAGQGVTDTQYF. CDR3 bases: TGTGCCAGCAGCAGTGCAGCGGGACAGGGTGTCACAGATACGCAGTATTTT.

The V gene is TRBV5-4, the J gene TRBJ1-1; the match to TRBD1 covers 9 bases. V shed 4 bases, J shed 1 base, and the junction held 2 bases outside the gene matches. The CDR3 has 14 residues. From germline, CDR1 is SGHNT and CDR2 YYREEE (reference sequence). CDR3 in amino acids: CASSVQGANTEAFF. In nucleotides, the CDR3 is TGTGCCAGCAGCGTACAGGGGGCGAACACTGAAGCTTTCTTT.

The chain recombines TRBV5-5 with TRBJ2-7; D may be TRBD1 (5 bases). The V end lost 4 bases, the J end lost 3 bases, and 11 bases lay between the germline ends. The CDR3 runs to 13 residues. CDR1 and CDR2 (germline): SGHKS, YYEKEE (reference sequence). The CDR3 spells CASSQPTGYEQYF. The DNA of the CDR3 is TGTGCCAGCAGCCAACCCACAGGCTACGAGCAGTACTTC. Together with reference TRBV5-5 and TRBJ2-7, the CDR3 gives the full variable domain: DAGVTQSPTHLIKTRGQQVTLRCSPISGHKSVSWYQQVLGQGPQFIFQYYEKEERGRGNFPDRFSARQFPNYSSELNVNALLLGDSALYLCASSQPTGYEQYFGPGTRLTVT.

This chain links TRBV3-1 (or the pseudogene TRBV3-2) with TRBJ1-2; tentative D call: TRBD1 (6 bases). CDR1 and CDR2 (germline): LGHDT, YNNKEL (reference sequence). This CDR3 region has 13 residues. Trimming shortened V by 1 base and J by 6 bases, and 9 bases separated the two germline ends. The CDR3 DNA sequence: TGTGCCAGCAGCCAAGGGGCAGGGGATGGCTACACCTTC. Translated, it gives CASSQGAGDGYTF.

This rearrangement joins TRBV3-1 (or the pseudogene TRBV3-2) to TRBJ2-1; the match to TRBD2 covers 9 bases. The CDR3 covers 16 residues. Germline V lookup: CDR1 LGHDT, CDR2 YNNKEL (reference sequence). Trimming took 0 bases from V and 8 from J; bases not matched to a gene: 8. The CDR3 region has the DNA TGTGCCAGCAGCCAAGATGGGCGGGGGGGCGGCTATGAGCAGTTCTTC. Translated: CASSQDGRGGGYEQFF.

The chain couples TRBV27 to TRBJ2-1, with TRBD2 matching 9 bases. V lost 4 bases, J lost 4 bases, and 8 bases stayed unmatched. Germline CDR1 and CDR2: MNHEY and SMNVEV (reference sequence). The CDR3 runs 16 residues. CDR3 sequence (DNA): TGTGCCAGCAGTTCCGAGCTAGCGGGACAATACAATGAGCAGTTCTTC. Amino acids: CASSSELAGQYNEQFF.

In DNA form, the CDR3 reads TGTGCCAGCAGCCCCTTCGGGGGACAGGGGTCCTACGAGCAGTACTTC. Protein product: CASSPFGGQGSYEQYF. This chain joins TRBV4-2 and TRBJ2-7; 10 nucleotides match TRBD1. Trimming took 4 bases from V and 1 from J; bases not matched to a gene: 7. CDR1 and CDR2 (germline): LGHNA, YNFKEQ. The CDR3 has 16 amino acids.

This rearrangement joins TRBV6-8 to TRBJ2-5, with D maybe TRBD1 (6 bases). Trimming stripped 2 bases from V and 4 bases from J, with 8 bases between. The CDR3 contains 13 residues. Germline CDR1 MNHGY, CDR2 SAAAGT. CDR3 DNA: TGTGCCAGCAGTTACACAGGGCCAGAGACCCAGTACTTC. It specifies CASSYTGPETQYF.